Listed here are 16 T cell receptor beta chains from one sample, sequenced in a study of radiation and T cells in renal cell carcinoma. Stated time point: blood 4 weeks post-SBRT, at nephrectomy. The treatment here: 15 Gy SBRT to primary tumor, nephrectomy 4 weeks later. Measured with immunoSEQ multiplex PCR; TCRdb has only the in-frame clones, and not every one. The sample lists over 90,000 clones, roughly 84% occurring once. This material consisted of blood, taken from a patient whose treatment included radiotherapy and nephrectomy. The receptors shown here come from a man aged 55 to 70 with renal cell carcinoma.

The chain uses TRBV5-1 and TRBJ2-1, with a weak D call TRBD2 (6 bases). The CDR3 runs 15 residues. Between the trimmed V and J ends, which lost 0 bases and 7 bases, there was a span of 14 bases. Germline V gene lookup returns CDR1 SGHRS and CDR2 YFSETQ. CDR3 region: CASSLDAGSGNEQFF. The CDR3 coding sequence is TGCGCCAGCAGCTTGGATGCGGGAAGTGGGAATGAGCAGTTCTTC.

This sequence joins TRBV27 and TRBJ2-1; D possibly corresponds to TRBD2 (5 bases). The V end lost 5 bases, the J end lost 0 bases, and 11 bases lay between the germline ends. Germline lookup yields CDR1 MNHEY and CDR2 SMNVEV (reference sequence). The CDR3 consists of 15 residues. CDR3 sequence reads: CASSPSGSSYNEQFF. The CDR3 nucleotides read TGTGCCAGCAGTCCAAGCGGTAGCTCCTACAATGAGCAGTTCTTC.

The rearrangement uses TRBV19 and TRBJ1-1; D is possibly TRBD1 (6 bases). CDR3 length: 14 residues. The V gene's germline CDR1 is LNHDA and CDR2 SQIVND (reference sequence). V gave up 8 bases and J gave up 3 bases, with 16 bases separating them. CDR3 protein: CASHLGQGYTEAFF. CDR3 sequence (DNA): TGTGCCAGTCATCTTGGGCAGGGGTACACTGAAGCTTTCTTT.

This chain connects TRBV9 to TRBJ2-1; tentative D call: TRBD1 (5 bases). This CDR3 is 16 amino acids long. Trimming removed 4 bases at V and 4 bases at J, with 18 bases between. Germline CDR1 is SGDLS and CDR2 is YYNGEE. The CDR3 coding sequence is TGTGCCAGCAGCCCCAAGACAGCCCTGGGGTACAATGAGCAGTTCTTC. It yields the protein CASSPKTALGYNEQFF.

The chain has TRBV15 and TRBJ2-4, with a possible D match to TRBD1 (7 bases). The CDR3 consists of 20 residues. Trimming left V 0 bases short and J 0 bases short, with 21 bases between. Germline V gene sequence: CDR1 LNHNV, CDR2 YYDKDF (reference sequence). For the CDR3, the DNA is TGTGCCACCAGCAGAGATCCCGCGGGACAGCTCGCCTTAGCCAAAAACATTCAGTACTTC. Translated, it gives CATSRDPAGQLALAKNIQYF.

The chain joins TRBV10-1 to TRBJ1-2; D ambiguous. Germline V gene lookup returns CDR1 WNHNN and CDR2 SYGVQD (reference sequence). V lost 4 bases and J lost 8, with 11 bases in between. The CDR3 is made up of 12 amino acids. The CDR3: CASSGNSEGYTF. CDR3 DNA: TGCGCCAGCAGTGGGAATTCGGAAGGCTACACCTTC.

The rearrangement uses TRBV11-3 and TRBJ2-1; 10 bases agree with TRBD2. There are 15 residues in the CDR3. V trimming: 3 bases; J trimming: 2 bases; junction bases outside the gene matches: 1. Germline V gives CDR1 SGHNT, CDR2 YENEEA. CDR3 nucleotides: TGTGCCAGCAGCTTGCTAGCGGGAGCCTACAATGAGCAGTTCTTC. Translation gives CASSLLAGAYNEQFF.

The chain has TRBV18 and TRBJ2-6; D may be TRBD1 (6 bases). The CDR3 covers 17 residues. The germline CDR1 and CDR2 sequences are KGHSH and LQKENI. V lost 0 bases to trimming and J lost 0 bases, with 9 bases between them. CDR3 amino acids: CASSPPTGNSGANVLTF. The DNA for the CDR3 is TGTGCCAGCTCACCACCGACAGGTAACTCTGGGGCCAACGTCCTGACTTTC.

V usage is TRBV19 and J usage is TRBJ2-7; D perhaps matches TRBD1 (5 bases). V lost 1 base to trimming and J lost 3 bases, with 10 bases between them. CDR1 is LNHDA, CDR2 SQIVND, per germline (reference sequence). CDR3 size: 14 residues. Written as DNA, the CDR3 is TGTGCCAGTAGTATAGCCTCGGACAACTACGAGCAGTACTTC. This gives the protein CASSIASDNYEQYF.

This clone appeared a single time. The CDR3 sequence: CASTVPGGDEQYF. The CDR3 DNA reads as TGTGCCAGCACGGTCCCAGGGGGCGACGAGCAGTACTTC. The chain uses TRBV28 and TRBJ2-7; 8 positions agree with TRBD1. This CDR3 region has 13 residues. The germline V gene encodes CDR1 MDHEN and CDR2 SYDVKM. With V trimmed by 7 bases and J by 5 bases, 7 bases remained unmatched.

This chain joins TRBV27 and TRBJ2-2; D remains ambiguous. V lost 0 bases, J lost 6 bases, and 8 bases lay in between. The germline gives CDR1 MNHEY, CDR2 SMNVEV (reference sequence). This CDR3 is 14 amino acids long. CDR3 nucleotides: TGTGCCAGCAGTTTATCGATACGACCCGGGGAGCTGTTTTTT. Its protein product is CASSLSIRPGELFF.

The V gene is TRBV5-1, the J gene TRBJ2-7, with D hard to call. The CDR3 contains 13 residues. V lost 1 base and J lost 6, with 11 bases in between. Germline V lookup: CDR1 SGHRS, CDR2 YFSETQ. CDR3 sequence (DNA): TGCGCCAGCAGCTTGACCCCCTATTCCGAGCAGTACTTC. The encoded protein is CASSLTPYSEQYF.

This clone has just a few counts. The chain has TRBV11-3 and TRBJ2-5; 7 positions match TRBD1. V lost 3 bases and J lost 3; bases outside the gene matches: 7. Germline CDR1 SGHNT, CDR2 YENEEA. The CDR3 runs 15 residues. CDR3 sequence: CASSLGQRKEETQYF. CDR3 sequence (DNA): TGTGCCAGCAGCTTGGGACAGAGAAAGGAAGAGACCCAGTACTTC.

The rearrangement joins TRBV28 to TRBJ2-7, with TRBD1 identical over 7 bases. This CDR3 comprises 15 residues. In germline, CDR1 is MDHEN, CDR2 SYDVKM. Unmatched junction bases numbered 4, after V lost 1 base and J lost 1 base. In DNA form, the CDR3 reads TGTGCCAGCAGTTTATCGGCGACAGGGTCCTACGAGCAGTACTTC. It is translated as CASSLSATGSYEQYF.

As regards this clone: Other nucleotide sequences in the sample specify the same CDR3. This chain joins TRBV11-2 and TRBJ2-5; 9 nucleotides match TRBD1. V shed 5 bases and J 3 bases; nucleotides not matched to a gene: 1. The CDR3 consists of 13 residues. The V gene's germline CDR1 is SGHAT and CDR2 FQNNGV. CDR3 region: CASSRDREETQYF. The CDR3 DNA follows: TGTGCCAGCAGCCGGGACAGGGAAGAGACCCAGTACTTC.

The rearrangement uses TRBV18 and TRBJ1-2; D is possibly TRBD1 (6 bases). The CDR3 has 14 residues. Germline V lookup: CDR1 KGHSH, CDR2 LQKENI. The V gene lost 3 bases and the J gene lost 8 bases, with 16 bases spanning the gap. The CDR3, as DNA: TGTGCCAGCTCACCCGGGACAATCTCGAGGGGCTACACCTTC. Translated, it gives CASSPGTISRGYTF.